This T cell receptor beta chain originates from a study of blood T cell repertoires in COVID-19. The protocol was immunoSEQ multiplex PCR, while the TCRdb copy is restricted to in-frame clones and leaves out a portion. Counted here are fewer than 300,000 clones, more than 70% occurring once; the ten biggest clones make up about 3%. To note about this clone: Within the sample, other DNA sequences also encode this same CDR3.

CDR3 length equals 12 residues. The V end was cut by 0 bases, the J end by 4 bases, with 7 bases between. Per the germline V gene, CDR1 is GTSNPN and CDR2 is SVGIG (reference sequence). The source is a woman in her late teens or twenties with acute or convalescent COVID-19. The sequenced sample was peripheral blood. The chain carries TRBV30 and TRBJ2-7, with a tentative D call TRBD1 (5 bases). CDR3 in DNA: TGTGCCTGGAGTGTAAGGGGTTACGAGCAGTACTTC. This sequence encodes CAWSVRGYEQYF.